These 10 T cell receptor beta chains share one sample of origin, sequenced in a study of Ad26.COV2.S vaccination and SARS-CoV-2 variants. Clones were read by immunoSEQ multiplex PCR, and TCRdb kept only the in-frame ones, dropping some. The sample has some 370,000 clones, about four fifths seen once; the top ten hold around 7.3%. Treatment defined: about 20 received Ad26.COV2.S at low or high dose, single or two shots; several received placebo; per-sample allocation not given. Sampling happened 63 days after the first vaccine or placebo injection. This sample comprised peripheral blood, obtained in a trial of Ad26.COV2.S vaccine versus placebo. Every receptor here comes from a person aged 18 to 59 who received the Ad26.COV2.S COVID-19 vaccine or a placebo.

The genes are TRBV5-3 and TRBJ1-3; no reliable D call. TRBV5-3 is recorded as an ORF, its role being uncertain. V lost 4 bases and J lost 0, with 8 bases in between. The CDR3 runs to 14 residues. The CDR3 coding sequence is TGTGCCAGAAGCAGCCTGAACTCTGGAAACACCATATATTTT. Protein product: CARSSLNSGNTIYF.

J is TRBJ2-3 and V is TRBV7-2; maybe TRBD2 (6 bases). The CDR3 contains 14 residues. The ends were cut back, 2 bases at V and 3 bases at J, with 9 bases in the middle. Per germline, CDR1 SGHTA and CDR2 FQGNSA. The CDR3 DNA is TGTGCCAGCAGCTTATTAGGAGGGACAGATACGCAGTATTTT. Protein: CASSLLGGTDTQYF.

V usage is TRBV27 and J usage is TRBJ2-4, with a weak D call TRBD2 (6 bases). Trimming removed 2 bases from V and 1 base from J, with 9 bases in between. Germline values: CDR1 MNHEY, CDR2 SMNVEV (reference sequence). The CDR3 is 15 amino acids. Here the CDR3 reads CASSLRRDAKNIQYF. CDR3 sequence (DNA): TGTGCCAGCAGTTTACGGCGGGATGCCAAAAACATTCAGTACTTC.

J is TRBJ1-6 and V is TRBV12-3 or TRBV12-4, with 7 bases identical to TRBD1. V was clipped by 6 bases and J by 7 bases; unmatched bases: 3. This CDR3 is 13 amino acids long. The CDR3, as DNA: TGTGCCAGCAGGACAGGGCGGAATTCACCCCTCCACTTT. Its translation is CASRTGRNSPLHF.

Comment on this clone: The sample carries other DNA sequences with the same CDR3. V and J are TRBV15 and TRBJ1-5; TRBD1 might be the D (5 bases). This CDR3 has 14 amino acids. Trimming cost V 5 bases and J 3 bases, with 11 bases left between them. Germline assignment: CDR1 LNHNV and CDR2 YYDKDF (reference sequence). CDR3 sequence: CATSRDRDNQPQHF. The CDR3 DNA sequence: TGTGCCACCAGCCGGGACCGTGACAATCAGCCCCAGCATTTT.

J is TRBJ1-6 and V is TRBV4-3; TRBD1 aligns across 8 bases. Germline CDR1 LGHNA, CDR2 YSLEER. The CDR3 is 16 amino acids. The J segment lost 8 bases and the V segment lost 0 bases, leaving 6 bases of the junction unmatched. Here the CDR3 reads CASSQDGRGRDSPLHF. As DNA, the CDR3 is TGCGCCAGCAGCCAAGATGGCAGGGGGCGGGATTCACCCCTCCACTTT.

The J gene is TRBJ2-3, the V gene TRBV2, with D possibly matching TRBD2 (5 bases). The V end was cut by 4 bases, the J end by 0 bases, with 14 bases between. Germline V CDR1 and CDR2: SNHLY, FYNNEI. This CDR3 region has 16 residues. CDR3 bases: TGTGCCAGCAGTGCAGTTCAAGCGGCTAGCACAGATACGCAGTATTTT. This encodes CASSAVQAASTDTQYF. Full variable domain (outside the CDR3, taken from reference TRBV2 and TRBJ2-3): EPEVTQTPSHQVTQMGQEVILRCVPISNHLYFYWYRQILGQKVEFLVSFYNNEISEKSEIFDDQFSVERPDGSNFTLKIRSTKLEDSAMYFCASSAVQAASTDTQYFGPGTRLTVL.

About this clone: One base away lies a much larger clone, so this may be a sequencing read error. The V call is TRBV27, the J call TRBJ2-1; 7 nucleotides line up with TRBD2. The CDR3 has 15 amino acids. After removal of 5 bases from V and 0 bases from J, the junction contained 4 bases not matched to a gene. Germline V gene lookup returns CDR1 MNHEY and CDR2 SMNVEV (reference sequence). The CDR3 sequence is CASSGRGSSYNEQFF. In DNA form, the CDR3 reads TGTGCCAGCAGTGGGCGGGGGAGCTCCTACAATGAGCAGTTCTTC.

The chain uses TRBV14 and TRBJ1-6; 10 nucleotides match TRBD1. The CDR3 runs 17 residues. After removal of 0 bases from V and 6 bases from J, the junction contained 5 bases not matched to a gene. In germline, CDR1 is SGHDN, CDR2 FVKESK. The CDR3 nucleotides are TGTGCCAGCAGCCAAGAAAGGGGGACAGGGGCTAATTCACCCCTCCACTTT. Residues: CASSQERGTGANSPLHF.

This clone was recorded only once. This specimen includes other DNA sequences encoding the same CDR3. V usage is TRBV7-9 and J usage is TRBJ1-5, with 7 bases fitting TRBD1. CDR3 length: 13 residues. Germline assignment: CDR1 SEHNR and CDR2 FQNEAQ (reference sequence). J lost 7 bases, V lost 2 bases, and 2 bases had no gene match. The CDR3 here is CASSLQGDQPQHF. DNA of the CDR3: TGTGCCAGCAGCTTACAGGGGGACCAGCCCCAGCATTTT.